This T cell receptor beta chain is drawn from a study of spatial heterogeneity in lung cancer. The study's findings and limits: Tumor mutation counts were tracked by expanded intratumoral alpha and beta TCR counts.

MiXCR, applied by TCRdb to the 5' RACE reads, yields one record per CDR3 protein. The data show 25,000 to 30,000 distinct CDR3 sequences, with approximately 7% seen just once and approximately 25% held by the top ten. As regards this clonotype: Antigen specificity is unknown.

CDR3 size: 15 residues. CDR1 and CDR2 (germline): SGHNT, YYREEE (reference sequence). With V trimmed by 3 bases and J by 6 bases, 4 bases remained unmatched. Described time point: sample taken at primary tumor resection. There were roughly 72 donors, all of them untreated patients with early-stage non-small cell lung cancer. This sample comprised lung tumor tissue, obtained at surgery. The origin of this receptor is a male donor with early-stage non-small cell lung cancer. The rearrangement links TRBV5-4 to TRBJ2-2; TRBD2 matches at 11 bases. This chain's CDR3 is CASSSTSGGPGELFF. As DNA, the CDR3 is TGTGCCAGCAGCTCTACTAGCGGGGGCCCCGGGGAGCTGTTTTTT.